This record concerns one T cell receptor beta chain sequence. The data were taken from a study of control samples from healthy donors and cancer patients. Trimming removed 6 bases at V and 5 bases at J, with 14 bases between. CDR3 length: 13 residues. CDR1 SGHDN and CDR2 FVKESK come from the germline V gene. Method: immunoSEQ multiplex PCR; TCRdb's copy keeps in-frame clones and lacks some. This sample has approximately 100,000 clones, with about nine tenths found just once. The receptor was isolated from a man younger than 45 in good health. Specimen: blood. The V gene is TRBV14, the J gene TRBJ2-7; the D gene is possibly TRBD2 (5 bases). CDR3 sequence: CASRSDGEHEQYV. CDR3 coding DNA: TGTGCCAGCAGGAGTGATGGGGAGCACGAGCAGTACGTC.